These 26 T cell receptor beta chains share one sample of origin, sequenced in a study of Ad26.COV2.S vaccination and SARS-CoV-2 variants. Here immunoSEQ multiplex PCR was the method, and the copy in TCRdb shows in-frame clones only, minus some. Of under 550,000 clones listed, around nine tenths are singletons. This sample's treatment: 15 to 20 received Ad26.COV2.S at low or high dose, single or two shots; roughly five received placebo; per-sample allocation not given. The study sampled participants on day 63 after the first vaccine or placebo injection. Material: peripheral blood, obtained in a trial of Ad26.COV2.S vaccine versus placebo. The receptors were gathered from a person aged 18 to 59 who received the Ad26.COV2.S COVID-19 vaccine or a placebo.

J is TRBJ2-3 and V is TRBV19; TRBD2 agrees at 10 bases. Trimming took 6 bases from V and 2 from J; bases not matched to a gene: 5. Looked up from germline, CDR1 is LNHDA and CDR2 is SQIVND (reference sequence). The CDR3 consists of 15 residues. Written as DNA, the CDR3 is TGTGCCAGTAGGGGACTAGCGACCTCCACAGATACGCAGTATTTT. This gives the protein CASRGLATSTDTQYF.

This clone has a single count. This CDR3 is CAPRLPIETQYF. The CDR3 bases are TGTGCCCCCAGGTTACCCATAGAGACCCAGTACTTC. This chain joins TRBV10-3 and TRBJ2-5, with D uncertain. CDR1 is ENHRY and CDR2 is SYGVKD in the germline V gene. V lost 11 bases and J 4 bases, leaving 14 bases between the germline ends. CDR3 length equals 12 residues.

V is TRBV5-4 and J is TRBJ2-1, with D possibly matching TRBD2 (5 bases). V lost 0 bases to trimming and J lost 10 bases, with 20 bases between them. In germline, CDR1 is SGHNT, CDR2 YYREEE (reference sequence). The CDR3 spans 16 residues. The CDR3 here is CASSLAVGPEGGEQFF. In DNA, the CDR3 is TGTGCCAGCAGCTTGGCGGTTGGACCAGAGGGTGGGGAGCAGTTCTTC.

The chain uses TRBV5-6 and TRBJ2-7; possible D gene TRBD2, 6 bases. V was trimmed by 7 bases and J by 3 bases, leaving 23 bases between them. Germline CDR1 SGHDT, CDR2 YYEEEE. The CDR3 totals 16 residues. The CDR3 region is CASALAGEGGIYEQYF. CDR3 DNA sequence: TGTGCCAGCGCCCTCGCCGGGGAAGGAGGGATCTACGAGCAGTACTTC.

This chain links TRBV6-2 or TRBV6-3 with TRBJ2-7; D may be TRBD1 (7 bases). Trimming removed 2 bases from V and 4 bases from J, with 18 bases in between. Germline V gene data show CDR1 as MNHEY and CDR2 as SVGEGT. There are 16 residues in the CDR3. The CDR3 region has the DNA TGTGCCAGCAGTTACCGCCAAGAGGCAGGGGGGTACGAGCAGTACTTC. Translating it yields CASSYRQEAGGYEQYF.

The V and J genes are TRBV18 and TRBJ2-1; 11 nucleotides align to TRBD2. The V segment lost 5 bases and the J segment 8 bases; nucleotides outside the gene matches: 8. The CDR3 is made up of 15 amino acids. Looked up from germline, CDR1 is KGHSH and CDR2 is LQKENI. CDR3 nucleotides: TGTGCCAGCTCATTGGCTAGCGGGAGGAGTGATGAGCAGTTCTTC. Encoded protein: CASSLASGRSDEQFF.

The J gene is TRBJ2-5, the V gene TRBV4-1; perhaps TRBD1 as D (8 bases). The CDR3 sequence is 15 residues long. CDR1 MGHRA and CDR2 YSYEKL come from the germline V gene. V was cut by 4 bases and J by 5 bases, with 17 bases left in between. The CDR3 reads CASSPQDREGETQYF. The CDR3 nucleotides are TGCGCCAGCAGCCCGCAGGACAGGGAGGGGGAGACCCAGTACTTC.

The rearrangement links TRBV19 to TRBJ1-1; tentatively, D is TRBD1 (5 bases). V was shortened by 4 bases and J by 1 base, with 10 bases between the two germline ends. The CDR3 has 14 residues. Looked up from germline, CDR1 is LNHDA and CDR2 is SQIVND (reference sequence). The CDR3: CASSNWGPNTEAFF. The CDR3 DNA is TGTGCCAGTAGTAATTGGGGACCGAACACTGAAGCTTTCTTT.

The chain employs TRBV5-4 and TRBJ2-5, with TRBD2 matching over 8 bases. With 0 bases clipped from V and 0 bases from J, the junction kept 4 bases outside the gene matches. CDR1 and CDR2 (germline): SGHNT, YYREEE (reference sequence). CDR3 length equals 16 residues. CDR3 nucleotides: TGTGCCAGCAGCTTGGAGGCTAGCGGGTACCAAGAGACCCAGTACTTC. Translating gives CASSLEASGYQETQYF.

The gene calls are TRBV6-8 and TRBJ2-5, with TRBD1 identical over 8 bases. The V gene's germline CDR1 is MNHGY and CDR2 SAAAGT. Trimming at V came to 9 bases and at J to 1 base, leaving 19 bases not matched to a gene. The CDR3 extends over 18 amino acids. CDR3 coding DNA: TGTGCCAGGGGTCCGGGACAGGACACGCTAGCATTCCAAGAGACCCAGTACTTC. This codes for CARGPGQDTLAFQETQYF.

The V gene is TRBV28, the J gene TRBJ2-7, with D possibly being TRBD2 (6 bases). V dropped 3 bases and J dropped 1 base, with 10 bases sitting between them. This CDR3 has 14 amino acids. CDR1 is MDHEN and CDR2 is SYDVKM in the germline V gene. CDR3 in amino acids: CASSFFSGSYEQYF. Written as DNA, the CDR3 is TGTGCCAGCAGTTTCTTCAGCGGGTCCTACGAGCAGTACTTC.

This sequence joins TRBV3-1 (or the pseudogene TRBV3-2) and TRBJ1-2; D ambiguous. V dropped 3 bases and J dropped 3 bases, with 8 bases sitting between them. The CDR3 spans 13 residues. CDR1 and CDR2 (germline): LGHDT, YNNKEL (reference sequence). CDR3 nucleotides: TGTGCCAGCAGCCAGAGTACGGACTATGGCTACACCTTC. The encoded protein is CASSQSTDYGYTF.

The CDR3 is CATSRVAGSPDTQYF. CDR3 nucleotide sequence: TGTGCCACCAGCAGAGTTGCGGGAAGCCCAGATACGCAGTATTTT. V usage is TRBV15 and J usage is TRBJ2-3; TRBD2 is a possible D gene (6 bases). Trimming removed 1 base from V and 4 bases from J, with 12 bases in between. Per the germline V gene, CDR1 is LNHNV and CDR2 is YYDKDF (reference sequence). CDR3 length: 15 residues. Looking up the rest from reference TRBV15 and TRBJ2-3 gives the full variable domain: DAMVIQNPRYQVTQFGKPVTLSCSQTLNHNVMYWYQQKSSQAPKLLFHYYDKDFNNEADTPDNFQSRRPNTSFCFLDIRSPGLGDTAMYLCATSRVAGSPDTQYFGPGTRLTVL.

This chain connects TRBV5-6 to TRBJ1-4, with TRBD1 identical over 11 bases. V trimming: 4 bases; J trimming: 7 bases; junction bases outside the gene matches: 3. The V gene's germline CDR1 is SGHDT and CDR2 YYEEEE. This CDR3 has 14 residues. The chain's CDR3 is CASSMGQGGEKLFF. CDR3 in DNA: TGTGCCAGCAGCATGGGACAGGGGGGTGAAAAACTGTTTTTT. The full variable domain, rest sourced from reference TRBV5-6 and TRBJ1-4, is DAGVTQSPTHLIKTRGQQVTLRCSPKSGHDTVSWYQQALGQGPQFIFQYYEEEERQRGNFPDRFSGHQFPNYSSELNVNALLLGDSALYLCASSMGQGGEKLFFGSGTQLSVL.

The V gene is TRBV9, the J gene TRBJ1-2; D is possibly TRBD1 (6 bases). Per germline, CDR1 SGDLS and CDR2 YYNGEE. V lost 2 bases, J lost 5 bases, and 13 bases lay in between. The CDR3 has 14 residues. The CDR3 bases are TGTGCCAGCAGCGTGGGACACGGTAATTATGGCTACACCTTC. Amino acid sequence: CASSVGHGNYGYTF.

This sequence joins TRBV6-1 and TRBJ2-1; 7 bases line up with TRBD2. The germline CDR1 and CDR2 sequences are MNHNS and SASEGT. The CDR3 is 16 residues long. With V trimmed by 1 base and J by 2 bases, 5 bases remained unmatched. DNA of the CDR3: TGTGCCAGCAGTGAAGGGACTAGTGGTCCCTACAATGAGCAGTTCTTC. Translated: CASSEGTSGPYNEQFF.

This clone showed up just a few times. The CDR3 loop is CASSPAGTTATGELFF. The CDR3 region has the DNA TGTGCCAGCAGTCCGGCCGGGACTACTGCCACCGGGGAGCTGTTTTTT. J is TRBJ2-2 and V is TRBV2; 7 nucleotides agree with TRBD2. V shed 5 bases and J 4 bases; nucleotides not matched to a gene: 10. The CDR3 contains 16 residues. Germline CDR1 and CDR2: SNHLY and FYNNEI. Based on the CDR3 plus reference TRBV2 and TRBJ2-2, the full variable domain is EPEVTQTPSHQVTQMGQEVILRCVPISNHLYFYWYRQILGQKVEFLVSFYNNEISEKSEIFDDQFSVERPDGSNFTLKIRSTKLEDSAMYFCASSPAGTTATGELFFGEGSRLTVL.

The V gene is TRBV29-1, the J gene TRBJ2-7; D is ambiguous. This CDR3 spans 14 amino acids. CDR1 and CDR2 from the germline V gene are SQVTM and ANQGSEA. Trimming cost V 6 bases and J 2 bases, with 17 bases left between them. The CDR3 bases are TGCAGCGTCCCCGCAGACGCCGCGGCCTACGAGCAGTACTTC. Its translation: CSVPADAAAYEQYF.

V usage is TRBV15 and J usage is TRBJ1-5; no clear D. Germline lookup yields CDR1 LNHNV and CDR2 YYDKDF (reference sequence). This CDR3 has 15 amino acids. Trimming left V 0 bases short and J 7 bases short, with 13 bases between. Written as DNA, the CDR3 is TGTGCCACCAGCAGAGATAGAGGGTGGTGGCAGCCCCAGCATTTT. Amino acids: CATSRDRGWWQPQHF.

Points on this clone: One end of the junction varies from germline; a read error may be responsible. This chain links TRBV7-9 with TRBJ2-6, with 7 bases identical to TRBD2. Germline assignment: CDR1 SEHNR and CDR2 FQNEAQ (reference sequence). This CDR3 spans 13 amino acids. The CDR3 loop reads CASSLITTGTILF. CDR3 sequence (DNA): TGTGCCAGCAGCTTAATTACGACCGGGACTATCCTTTTC. Together with reference TRBV7-9 and TRBJ2-6, the CDR3 gives the full variable domain: DTGVSQNPRHKITKRGQNVTFRCDPISEHNRLYWYRQTLGQGPEFLTYFQNEAQLEKSRLLSDRFSAERPKGSFSTLEIQRTEQGDSAMYLCASSLITTGTILFGAGSRLTVL.

The V and J genes are TRBV29-1 and TRBJ2-3; D is ambiguous. The CDR3 runs 13 residues. CDR1 SQVTM and CDR2 ANQGSEA come from the germline V gene. Trimming took off 3 bases at V and 2 bases at J, with 9 bases between the two ends. CDR3 DNA sequence: TGCAGCGTTGAGTTGACCTTCACAGATACGCAGTATTTT. It yields the protein CSVELTFTDTQYF.

DNA for the CDR3: TGTGCCAGCAGCTCCATCAATGGGGGGACCCAGTACTTC. It yields the protein CASSSINGGTQYF. The genes are TRBV7-3 and TRBJ2-5; D is possibly TRBD1 or TRBD2 (5 bases each). With 4 bases removed from V and 7 bases from J, the gap between germline ends came to 13 bases. CDR1 and CDR2 from the germline V gene are SGHTA and FQGTGA. This CDR3 spans 13 amino acids.

The chain has TRBV9 and TRBJ2-2; 14 bases map to TRBD2. This CDR3 is built from 16 residues. V lost 5 bases and J lost 4; bases outside the gene matches: 4. Per the germline V gene, CDR1 is SGDLS and CDR2 is YYNGEE. The CDR3 loop reads CASSMGLAGVTGELFF. The CDR3 DNA reads TGTGCCAGCAGTATGGGACTAGCGGGAGTCACCGGGGAGCTGTTTTTT.

The CDR3 bases are TGTGCCAGCAGCTTAGTTACTAGCGGCTACACAGATACGCAGTATTTT. Protein: CASSLVTSGYTDTQYF. The chain has TRBV7-9 and TRBJ2-3; 8 positions agree with TRBD2. This CDR3 region has 16 residues. The J segment lost 2 bases and the V segment lost 1 base, leaving 5 bases of the junction unmatched. The V gene's germline CDR1 is SEHNR and CDR2 FQNEAQ (reference sequence).

The V call is TRBV19, the J call TRBJ1-2; maybe TRBD1 (5 bases). CDR1 LNHDA and CDR2 SQIVND come from the germline V gene (reference sequence). V lost 5 bases to trimming and J lost 2 bases, with 15 bases between them. This CDR3 is built from 15 residues. CDR3 region: CASSPRDFHNYGYTF. Here the CDR3 DNA reads TGTGCCAGTAGTCCGCGGGACTTCCACAACTATGGCTACACCTTC.

This clone was seen once. The chain uses TRBV18 and TRBJ2-6; TRBD2 aligns across 7 bases. The junction had 10 bases not matched to a gene; V was cut back by 4 bases and J by 1 base. The length of the CDR3 is 18 residues. Germline CDR1 KGHSH, CDR2 LQKENI. The DNA for the CDR3 is TGTGCCAGCTCACACTCAGCAGGGAGGGGTTCTGGGGCCAACGTCCTGACTTTC. Residues: CASSHSAGRGSGANVLTF.